The source of this T cell receptor (beta chain) is a study of cytomegalovirus exposure and HLA in healthy donors. Trimming stripped 8 bases from V and 2 bases from J, with 17 bases between. Germline CDR1 is MDHEN and CDR2 is SYDVKM. The CDR3 is made up of 15 amino acids. The table came from immunoSEQ multiplex PCR; TCRdb's copy has only in-frame clones and leaves some out. Of more than 65,000 clones in the sample, 96% are singletons; the top ten hold approximately 1.3%. V gene TRBV28 combines with J gene TRBJ2-3; D might be TRBD2 (6 bases). The specimen was PBMCs. This TCR derives from a young woman in good health and CMV-seronegative. The CDR3 nucleotides are TGTGCCAGCGGCCTCCGGGACTCAAACACAGATACGCAGTATTTT. Translation gives CASGLRDSNTDTQYF.